Here is one TCR beta chain with its context. Its antigen is as yet unknown. Sequencing ends 3 residues short of the CDR3 end; the germline J gene provides the rest. This sample stems from a study of T cells in women clearing cervical HPV infection. As for the study in general: Cases: HPV16-related CIN3 or worse on histology, 2 invasive cancers. Controls were women whose single incident HPV16 infection cleared within 12 months without precancer or cancer. General study results and limits: TRBV6-7 abundance was lower in cases than controls (around 0.1% versus 0.15%). CIN3+ cases had significantly higher TCR repertoire richness than controls, but evenness did not differ.

V lost 1 base, J lost 4 bases, and 13 bases lay in between. The CDR3 length is 14 residues. CDR1 and CDR2 (germline): DFQATT, SNEGSKA (reference sequence). Sequencing was performed with immunoSEQ multiplex PCR; in TCRdb, only in-frame clones are kept and a portion is missing. The sample holds tens of thousands of clones. Input material: blood buffy coat. This receptor was taken from a woman aged 18 to 75 with a cervical HPV16 infection that either progressed to CIN3+ or cleared (not recorded which). The chain joins TRBV20-1 to TRBJ1-1, with a possible D match to TRBD1 (5 bases). The sequenced CDR3 bases are TGCAGTGCTAGAGGTCTGGGGGGACTCACTGAA. Translating it yields CSARGLGGLTE. The full-length CDR3 reads as CSARGLGGLTEAFF.